Listed here is a single TCR beta chain. Antigen specificity is unknown. The repertoire was sequenced with immunoSEQ multiplex PCR; TCRdb's copy has only in-frame clones and lacks some. The table shows over a million clones, with approximately 97% occurring only once. This sample was taken from a study of shared clonotypes between healthy human individuals. The study's findings and limits: Generation of non-shared clonotypes was less probable than generation of clonotypes shared by all four donors. Although depth was large, rarefaction showed that sequencing of the sorted subsets was incomplete.

CDR3 length: 15 residues. Germline V gives CDR1 MNHEY, CDR2 SMNVEV (reference sequence). Trimming pared 2 bases from V and 1 base from J, leaving 11 bases between. Sequencing input: naive CD4+ T cells sorted from blood. Regarding subset: CD45RA+ positively selected. The sequence came from a man aged 25 to 40 in good health. This sequence joins TRBV27 and TRBJ1-1; D is uncertain. The CDR3 DNA is TGTGCCAGCAGTTTACTGCGAGGTGCGAACACTGAAGCTTTCTTT. This gives the protein CASSLLRGANTEAFF.